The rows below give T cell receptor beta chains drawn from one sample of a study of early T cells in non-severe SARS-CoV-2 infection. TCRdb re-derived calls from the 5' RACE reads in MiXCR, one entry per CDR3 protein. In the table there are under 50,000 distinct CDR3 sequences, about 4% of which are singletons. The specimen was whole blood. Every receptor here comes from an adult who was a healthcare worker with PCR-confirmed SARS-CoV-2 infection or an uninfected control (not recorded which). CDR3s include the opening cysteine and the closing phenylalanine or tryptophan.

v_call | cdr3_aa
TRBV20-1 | CSARPAAPVEQYF
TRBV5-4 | CASSLERANTGELFF
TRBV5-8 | CASSLTQGNNEQFF
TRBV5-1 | CASSVAYAADTQYF
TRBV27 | CASSWSNTGELFF
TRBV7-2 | CASSRERGPPLRTYF
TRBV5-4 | CASSQTSGSRGEQFF
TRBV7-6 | CASSFGKGNEQFF
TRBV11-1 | CASSSSTSGTDTQYF
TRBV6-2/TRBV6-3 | CASSWTSNQETQYF
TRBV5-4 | CASSFPGQGAYEQYF
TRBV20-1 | CSASKNNEQFF
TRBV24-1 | CATSDGQGGADTQYF
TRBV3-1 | CASSLSGGRTGELFF
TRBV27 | CASSSGLRYGYTF
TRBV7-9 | CASVGGGTEAFF
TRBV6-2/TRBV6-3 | CASSDSSGNTIYF
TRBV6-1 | CASSEEPYANTGELFF
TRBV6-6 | CASSSKGQGYGYTF
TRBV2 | CASRRGLGSNQPQHF
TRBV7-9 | CASSFLQPGPNYGYTF
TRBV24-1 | CATSVGGTTDTQYF
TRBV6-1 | CASSDLPGNEQYF
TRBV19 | CASRPESNYGYTF
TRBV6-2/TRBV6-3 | CASSSGTAEKSEAFF
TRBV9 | CASSPDSNYGYTF
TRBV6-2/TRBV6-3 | CASMSRGRADIQYF
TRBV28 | CASSPWTSASSYNEQFF
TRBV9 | CASSVAAVTGGEQYF
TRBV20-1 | CSAREGRQTDTQYF
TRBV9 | CASSSTDEQFF
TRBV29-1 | CSVGGMDTEAFF
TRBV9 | CASSVDDRAIGYTF
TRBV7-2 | CASSLAVPNEQFF
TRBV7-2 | CASAFRQVSSYEQYF
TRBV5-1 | CASSLDGDGRLGEQYF
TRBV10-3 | CAIQDKAAETQYF
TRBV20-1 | CSAPSSGRSSGETQYF